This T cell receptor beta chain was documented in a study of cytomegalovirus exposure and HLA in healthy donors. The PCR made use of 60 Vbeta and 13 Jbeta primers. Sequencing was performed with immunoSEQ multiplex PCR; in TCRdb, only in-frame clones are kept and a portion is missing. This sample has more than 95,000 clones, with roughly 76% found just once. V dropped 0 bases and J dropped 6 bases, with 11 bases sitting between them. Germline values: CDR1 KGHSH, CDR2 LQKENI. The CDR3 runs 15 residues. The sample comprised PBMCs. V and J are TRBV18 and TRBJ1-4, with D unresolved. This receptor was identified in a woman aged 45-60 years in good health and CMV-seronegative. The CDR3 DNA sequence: TGTGCCAGCTCACCACCTTTACACCGGGATGAAAAACTGTTTTTT. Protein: CASSPPLHRDEKLFF. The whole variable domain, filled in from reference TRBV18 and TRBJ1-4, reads NAGVMQNPRHLVRRRGQEARLRCSPMKGHSHVYWYRQLPEEGLKFMVYLQKENIIDESGMPKERFSAEFPKEGPSILRIQQVVRGDSAAYFCASSPPLHRDEKLFFGSGTQLSVL.